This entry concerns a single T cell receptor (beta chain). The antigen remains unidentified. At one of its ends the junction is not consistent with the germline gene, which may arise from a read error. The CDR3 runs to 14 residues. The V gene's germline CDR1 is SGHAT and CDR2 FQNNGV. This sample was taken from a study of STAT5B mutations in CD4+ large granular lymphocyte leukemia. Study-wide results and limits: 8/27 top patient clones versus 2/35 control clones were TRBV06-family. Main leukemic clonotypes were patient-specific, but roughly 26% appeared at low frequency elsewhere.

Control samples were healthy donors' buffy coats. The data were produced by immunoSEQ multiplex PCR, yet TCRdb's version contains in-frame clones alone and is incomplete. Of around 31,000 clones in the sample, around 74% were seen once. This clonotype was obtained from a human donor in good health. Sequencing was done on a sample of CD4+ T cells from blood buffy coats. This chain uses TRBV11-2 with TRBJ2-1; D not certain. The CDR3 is CASSVERSYNEQFF. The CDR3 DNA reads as TGTGCCAGCAGCGTAGAGAGGTCCTACAATGAGCAGTTCTTC.